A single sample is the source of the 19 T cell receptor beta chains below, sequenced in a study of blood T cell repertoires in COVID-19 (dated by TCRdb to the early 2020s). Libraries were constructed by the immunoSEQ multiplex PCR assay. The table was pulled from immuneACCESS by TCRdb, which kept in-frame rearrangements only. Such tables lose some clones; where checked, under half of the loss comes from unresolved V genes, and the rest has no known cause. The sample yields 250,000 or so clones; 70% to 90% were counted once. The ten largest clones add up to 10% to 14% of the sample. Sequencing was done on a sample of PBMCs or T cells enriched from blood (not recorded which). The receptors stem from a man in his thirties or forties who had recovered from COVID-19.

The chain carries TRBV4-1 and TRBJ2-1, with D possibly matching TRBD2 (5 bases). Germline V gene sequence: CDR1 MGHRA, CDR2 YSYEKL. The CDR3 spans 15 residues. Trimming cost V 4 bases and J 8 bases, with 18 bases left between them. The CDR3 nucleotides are TGCGCCAGCAGCCCGCACGGGGTCTCGGTCGATGAGCAGTTCTTC. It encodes CASSPHGVSVDEQFF.

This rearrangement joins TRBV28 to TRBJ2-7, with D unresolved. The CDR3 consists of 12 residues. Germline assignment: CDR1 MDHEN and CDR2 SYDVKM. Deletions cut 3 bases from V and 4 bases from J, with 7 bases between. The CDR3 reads CASSFAAYEQYF. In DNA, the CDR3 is TGTGCCAGCAGTTTTGCAGCGTACGAGCAGTACTTC.

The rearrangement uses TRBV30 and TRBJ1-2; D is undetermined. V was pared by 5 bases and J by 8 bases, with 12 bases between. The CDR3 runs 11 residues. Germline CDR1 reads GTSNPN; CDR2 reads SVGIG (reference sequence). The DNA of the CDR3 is TGTGCCTGGGGGCCCGGGAAGGGCTACACCTTC. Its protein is CAWGPGKGYTF.

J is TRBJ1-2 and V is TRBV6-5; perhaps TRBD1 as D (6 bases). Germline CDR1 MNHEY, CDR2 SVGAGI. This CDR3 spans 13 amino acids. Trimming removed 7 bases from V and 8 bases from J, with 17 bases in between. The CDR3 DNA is TGTGCCAGCACCCCGGGACACCCCGCGGGCTACACCTTC. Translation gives CASTPGHPAGYTF.

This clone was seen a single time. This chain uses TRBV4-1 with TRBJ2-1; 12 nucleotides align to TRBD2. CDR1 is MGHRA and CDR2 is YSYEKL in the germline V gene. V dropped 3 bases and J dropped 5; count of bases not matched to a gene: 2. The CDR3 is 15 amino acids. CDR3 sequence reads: CASSQGTSGHNEQFF. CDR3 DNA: TGCGCCAGCAGCCAGGGGACTAGCGGGCACAATGAGCAGTTCTTC.

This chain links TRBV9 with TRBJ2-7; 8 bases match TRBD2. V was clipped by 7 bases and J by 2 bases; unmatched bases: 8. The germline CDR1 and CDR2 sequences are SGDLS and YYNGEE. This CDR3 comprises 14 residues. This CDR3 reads CASAPGLGAYEQYF. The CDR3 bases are TGTGCCAGCGCCCCGGGACTAGGGGCCTACGAGCAGTACTTC.

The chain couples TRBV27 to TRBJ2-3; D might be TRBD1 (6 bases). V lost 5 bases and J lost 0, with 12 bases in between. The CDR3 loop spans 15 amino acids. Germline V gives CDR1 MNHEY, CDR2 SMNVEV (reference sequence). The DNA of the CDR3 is TGTGCCAGCAGTACAGGGACGGTTAGCACAGATACGCAGTATTTT. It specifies CASSTGTVSTDTQYF.

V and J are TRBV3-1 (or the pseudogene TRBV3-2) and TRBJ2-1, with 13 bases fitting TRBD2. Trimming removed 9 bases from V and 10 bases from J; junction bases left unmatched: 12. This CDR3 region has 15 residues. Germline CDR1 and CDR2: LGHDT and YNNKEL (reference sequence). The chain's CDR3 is CARPGLAGVVGEQFF. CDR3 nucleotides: TGTGCCAGACCCGGACTAGCGGGGGTGGTAGGGGAGCAGTTCTTC.

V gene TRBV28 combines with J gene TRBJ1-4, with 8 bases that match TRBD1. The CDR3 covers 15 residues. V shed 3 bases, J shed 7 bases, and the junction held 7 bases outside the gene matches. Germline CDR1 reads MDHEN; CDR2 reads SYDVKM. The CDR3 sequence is CASSFLQGAGEKLFF. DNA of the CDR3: TGTGCCAGCAGTTTCCTTCAGGGGGCGGGTGAAAAACTGTTTTTT.

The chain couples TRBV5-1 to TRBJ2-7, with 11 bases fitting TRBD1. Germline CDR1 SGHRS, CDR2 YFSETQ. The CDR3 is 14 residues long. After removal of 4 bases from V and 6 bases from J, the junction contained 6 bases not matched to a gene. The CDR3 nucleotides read TGCGCCAGCAGCGAGGGGACAGGGGGGTTCGAGCAGTACTTC. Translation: CASSEGTGGFEQYF. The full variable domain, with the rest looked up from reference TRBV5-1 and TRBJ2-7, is KAGVTQTPRYLIKTRGQQVTLSCSPISGHRSVSWYQQTPGQGLQFLFEYFSETQRNKGNFPGRFSGRQFSNSRSEMNVSTLELGDSALYLCASSEGTGGFEQYFGPGTRLTVT.

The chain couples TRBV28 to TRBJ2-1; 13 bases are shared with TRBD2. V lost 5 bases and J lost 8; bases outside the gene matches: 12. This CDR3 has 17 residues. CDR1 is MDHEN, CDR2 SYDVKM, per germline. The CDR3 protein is CASSRIATSGRVDEQFF. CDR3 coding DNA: TGTGCCAGCAGTCGCATTGCTACTAGCGGGAGGGTGGATGAGCAGTTCTTC.

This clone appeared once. The CDR3 nucleotides read TGTGCCAGCAGTTTGTGGACAGGAAAAGGGGAGCAGTACTTC. Its protein product is CASSLWTGKGEQYF. The chain couples TRBV28 to TRBJ2-7, with 7 bases fitting TRBD1. V lost 3 bases, J lost 7 bases, and 9 bases stayed unmatched. The CDR3 has 14 residues. CDR1 and CDR2 from the germline V gene are MDHEN and SYDVKM.

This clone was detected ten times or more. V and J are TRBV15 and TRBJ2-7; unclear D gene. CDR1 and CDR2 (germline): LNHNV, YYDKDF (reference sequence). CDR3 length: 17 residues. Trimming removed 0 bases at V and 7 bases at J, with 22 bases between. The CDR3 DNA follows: TGTGCCACCAGCAGAGATTTATGGGCAGCCTTTAAGAGTGAGCAGTACTTC. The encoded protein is CATSRDLWAAFKSEQYF.

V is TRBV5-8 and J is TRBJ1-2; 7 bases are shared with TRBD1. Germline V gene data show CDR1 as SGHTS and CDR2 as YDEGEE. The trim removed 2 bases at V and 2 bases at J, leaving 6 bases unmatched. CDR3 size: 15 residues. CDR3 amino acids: CASSFTGVSNYGYTF. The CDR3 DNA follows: TGTGCCAGCAGCTTTACAGGGGTTTCCAACTATGGCTACACCTTC. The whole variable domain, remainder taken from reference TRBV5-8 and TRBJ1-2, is EAGVTQSPTHLIKTRGQQATLRCSPISGHTSVYWYQQALGLGLQFLLWYDEGEERNRGNFPPRFSGRQFPNYSSELNVNALELEDSALYLCASSFTGVSNYGYTFGSGTRLTVV.

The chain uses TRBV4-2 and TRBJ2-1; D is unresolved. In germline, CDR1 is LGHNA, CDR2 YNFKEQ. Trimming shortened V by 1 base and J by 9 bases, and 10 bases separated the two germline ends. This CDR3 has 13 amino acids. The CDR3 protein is CASSQVKPGEQFF. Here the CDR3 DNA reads TGTGCCAGCAGCCAAGTAAAGCCGGGTGAGCAGTTCTTC.

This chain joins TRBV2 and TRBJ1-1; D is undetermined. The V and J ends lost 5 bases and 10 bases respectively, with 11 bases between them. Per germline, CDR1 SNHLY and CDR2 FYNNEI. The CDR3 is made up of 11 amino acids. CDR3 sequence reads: CASSQDRGAFF. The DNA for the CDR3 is TGTGCCAGCAGTCAGGACCGGGGAGCTTTCTTT.

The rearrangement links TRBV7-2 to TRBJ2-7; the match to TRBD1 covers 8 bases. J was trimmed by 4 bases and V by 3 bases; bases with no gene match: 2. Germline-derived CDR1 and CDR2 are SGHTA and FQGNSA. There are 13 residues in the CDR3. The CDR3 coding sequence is TGTGCCAGCAGCTTTGACAGGGGTTACGAGCAGTACTTC. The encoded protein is CASSFDRGYEQYF.

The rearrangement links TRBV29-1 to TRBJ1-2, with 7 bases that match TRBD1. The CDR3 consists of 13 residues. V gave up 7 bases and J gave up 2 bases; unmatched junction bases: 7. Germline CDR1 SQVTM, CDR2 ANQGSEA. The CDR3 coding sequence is TGCAGCGCACCGGGACAGCCGAACTATGGCTACACCTTC. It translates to CSAPGQPNYGYTF.

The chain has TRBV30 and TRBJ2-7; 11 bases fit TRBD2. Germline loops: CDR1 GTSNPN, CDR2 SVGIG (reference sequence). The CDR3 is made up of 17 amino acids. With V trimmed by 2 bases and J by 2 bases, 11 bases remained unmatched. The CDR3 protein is CAWSPTRTSGPTYEQYF. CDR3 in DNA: TGTGCCTGGAGTCCCACCCGGACTAGCGGGCCCACCTACGAGCAGTACTTC.